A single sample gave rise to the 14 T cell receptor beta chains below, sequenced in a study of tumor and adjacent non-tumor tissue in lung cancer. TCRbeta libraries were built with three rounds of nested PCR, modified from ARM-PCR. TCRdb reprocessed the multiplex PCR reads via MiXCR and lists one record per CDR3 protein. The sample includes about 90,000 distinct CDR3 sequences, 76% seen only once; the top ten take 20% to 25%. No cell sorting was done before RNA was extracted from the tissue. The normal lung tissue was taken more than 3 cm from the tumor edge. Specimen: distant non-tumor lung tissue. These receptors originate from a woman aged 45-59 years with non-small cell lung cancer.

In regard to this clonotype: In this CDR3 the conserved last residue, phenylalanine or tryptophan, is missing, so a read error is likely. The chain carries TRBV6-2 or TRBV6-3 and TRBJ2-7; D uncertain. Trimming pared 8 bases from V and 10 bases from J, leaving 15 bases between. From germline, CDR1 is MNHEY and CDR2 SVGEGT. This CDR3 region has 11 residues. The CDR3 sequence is CASGLGKEQYL. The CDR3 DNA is TGTGCCAGCGGCTTGGGGAAAGAACAGTACCTC.

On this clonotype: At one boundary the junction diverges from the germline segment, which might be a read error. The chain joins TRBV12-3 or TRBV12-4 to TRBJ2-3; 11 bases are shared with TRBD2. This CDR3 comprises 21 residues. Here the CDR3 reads CTSSLGPTSGSTDPSLDPQYF. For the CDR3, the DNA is TGTACCAGCAGTTTAGGGCCAACTAGCGGGAGTACAGACCCGAGTCTAGATCCGCAGTATTTT.

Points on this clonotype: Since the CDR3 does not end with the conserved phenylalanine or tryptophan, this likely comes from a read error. The CDR3 coding sequence is TGTGCCAGCAGCCGGACAGGAGACTACACAGATACGCAGTATCTT. It specifies CASSRTGDYTDTQYL. This chain links TRBV6-5 with TRBJ2-3, with TRBD1 matching over 7 bases. V dropped 6 bases and J dropped 2; count of bases not matched to a gene: 8. The CDR3 loop spans 15 amino acids. Germline V lookup: CDR1 MNHEY, CDR2 SVGAGI.

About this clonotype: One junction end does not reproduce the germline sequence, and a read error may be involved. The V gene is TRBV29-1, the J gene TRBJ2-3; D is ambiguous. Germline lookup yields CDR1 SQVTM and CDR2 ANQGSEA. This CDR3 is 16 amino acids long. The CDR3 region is CSVEDRFSTSSDAQYF. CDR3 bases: TGCAGCGTTGAAGATCGTTTTTCCACAAGTTCAGACGCGCAATATTTT.

DNA of the CDR3: TGTGCCAGCAGCTTAGAACGGACTAGTTCAATCGGGCAGTTCTTC. Protein: CASSLERTSSIGQFF. The chain carries TRBV7-8 and TRBJ2-1; TRBD2 agrees at 7 bases. Germline V gene data show CDR1 as SGHVS and CDR2 as FQNEAQ. V shed 1 base, J shed 12 bases, and the junction held 12 bases outside the gene matches. The CDR3 extends over 15 amino acids.

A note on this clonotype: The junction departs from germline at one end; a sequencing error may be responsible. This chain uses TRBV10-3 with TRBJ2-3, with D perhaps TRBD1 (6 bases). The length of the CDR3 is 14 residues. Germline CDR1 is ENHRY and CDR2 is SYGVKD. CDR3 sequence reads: CASMDSGSTDMQYF. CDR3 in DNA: TGTGCCAGTATGGACAGCGGTAGCACAGATATGCAGTATTTC.

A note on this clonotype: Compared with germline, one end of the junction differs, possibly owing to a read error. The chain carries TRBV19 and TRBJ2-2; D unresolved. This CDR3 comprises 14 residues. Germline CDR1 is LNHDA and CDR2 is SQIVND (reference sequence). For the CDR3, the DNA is TGTGCCAGAAGTATCCGGACGGGCACCGGGGAGCTGTTTTTT. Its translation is CARSIRTGTGELFF. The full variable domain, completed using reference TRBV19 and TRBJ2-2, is DGGITQSPKYLFRKEGQNVTLSCEQNLNHDAMYWYRQDPGQGLRLIYYSQIVNDFQKGDIAEGYSVSREKKESFPLTVTSAQKNPTAFYLCARSIRTGTGELFFGEGSRLTVL.

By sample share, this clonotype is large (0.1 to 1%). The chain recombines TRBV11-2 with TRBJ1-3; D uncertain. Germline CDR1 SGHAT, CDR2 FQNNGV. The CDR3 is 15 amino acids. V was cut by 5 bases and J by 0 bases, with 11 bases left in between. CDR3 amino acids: CASSAGMNSGNTIYF. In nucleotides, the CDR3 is TGTGCCAGCAGCGCAGGCATGAACTCTGGAAACACCATATATTTT.

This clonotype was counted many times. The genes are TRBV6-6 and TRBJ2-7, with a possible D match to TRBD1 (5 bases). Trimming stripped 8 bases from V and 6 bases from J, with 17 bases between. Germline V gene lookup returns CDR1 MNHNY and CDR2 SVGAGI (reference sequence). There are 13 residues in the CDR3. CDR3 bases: TGTGCCAGCTTTGTTGGGGCAGGGCTCGAGCAGTACTTC. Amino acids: CASFVGAGLEQYF.

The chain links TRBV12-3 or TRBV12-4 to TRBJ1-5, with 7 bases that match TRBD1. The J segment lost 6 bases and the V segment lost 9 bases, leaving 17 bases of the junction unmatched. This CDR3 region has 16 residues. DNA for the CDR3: TGTGCCAGTAGCTCGGGACAGCCAGGTATGAGTCAGCCCCAGCATTTT. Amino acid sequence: CASSSGQPGMSQPQHF.

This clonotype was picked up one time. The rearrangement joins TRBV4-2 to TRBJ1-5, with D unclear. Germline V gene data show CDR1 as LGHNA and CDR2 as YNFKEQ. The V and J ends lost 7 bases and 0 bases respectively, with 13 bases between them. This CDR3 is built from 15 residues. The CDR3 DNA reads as TGTGCCAGCACTCAAGTCCTTACTAGCAATCAGCCCCAGCATTTT. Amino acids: CASTQVLTSNQPQHF.

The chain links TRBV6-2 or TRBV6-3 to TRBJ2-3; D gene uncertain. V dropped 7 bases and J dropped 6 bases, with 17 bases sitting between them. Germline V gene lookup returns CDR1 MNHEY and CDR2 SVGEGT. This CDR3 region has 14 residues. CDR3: CASTSPRLGDTQYF. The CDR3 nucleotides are TGTGCCAGCACTTCCCCACGCCTCGGGGATACGCAGTATTTT.

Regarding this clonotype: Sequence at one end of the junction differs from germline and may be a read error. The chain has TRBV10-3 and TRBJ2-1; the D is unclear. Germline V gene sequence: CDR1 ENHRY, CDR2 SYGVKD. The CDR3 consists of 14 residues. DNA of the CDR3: TGTGCCAATTCCCCCGCCCGCTCATACATTGAGCAGTTCTTC. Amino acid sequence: CANSPARSYIEQFF.

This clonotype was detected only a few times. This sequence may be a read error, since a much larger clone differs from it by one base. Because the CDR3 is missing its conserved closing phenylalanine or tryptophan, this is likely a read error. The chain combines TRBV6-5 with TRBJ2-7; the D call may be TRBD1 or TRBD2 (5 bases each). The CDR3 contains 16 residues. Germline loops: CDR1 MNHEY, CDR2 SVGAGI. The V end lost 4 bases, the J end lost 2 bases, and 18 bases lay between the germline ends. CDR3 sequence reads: CASSSESRGRPYEQYI. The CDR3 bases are TGTGCCAGCAGTTCGGAGAGCCGGGGACGCCCCTACGAGCAGTACATC.